This T cell receptor beta chain was found in a study of T cells expressing NK-cell markers. TCRdb reworked the 5' RACE reads into one entry per CDR3 protein, no DNA. Across 550,000 or so distinct CDR3 sequences, the top ten clones capture approximately 3.6% of the sample. On this clonotype itself: Its antigen is unidentified.

The CDR3 is made up of 12 amino acids. Germline CDR1 is DFQATT and CDR2 is SNEGSKA (reference sequence). Study-wide points: The leading position in the CD3+CD56-NKG2C+ fraction of several donors also went to these clonotypes.

The specimen sequenced was blood T cells: a sorted CD56 or NKG2C T cell subset, CD4+ or CD8+ T cells, or bulk PBMC T cells (not recorded which). The V and J genes are TRBV20-1 and TRBJ2-5; the D gene TCRdb calls, TRBD1, cannot be checked with no DNA. The source of this sequence is a man younger than 30 in good health. The CDR3 region is CSAGRGDLAQYF.